This T cell receptor (beta chain) was captured by sequencing in a study of blood T cell repertoires in COVID-19. Study details: T cells, B-cell-depleted T cells, or PBMCs provided the cDNA or gDNA that served as material.

Methods used by the authors: Counts of nucleated cells, estimated from reference gene primer amplification, were obtained. Repertoires were generated with immunoSEQ multiplex PCR, while TCRdb's copy carries only in-frame clones and drops some. V, J and clone size were drawn from that table, and D and trimming were deduced from the DNA. The table includes hundreds of thousands of clones, approximately 86% detected once. J was trimmed by 0 bases and V by 3 bases; bases with no gene match: 2. CDR3 size: 15 residues. Germline CDR1 is SGHRS and CDR2 is YFSETQ. The TCR comes from a human donor in a cohort sampled during active COVID-19. Input material: peripheral blood. The chain links TRBV5-1 to TRBJ2-1; 8 positions match TRBD1. The DNA for the CDR3 is TGCGCCAGCAGCTCAGGACAGGGCTCCTACAATGAGCAGTTCTTC. As protein: CASSSGQGSYNEQFF.